The 4 T cell receptor beta chains listed next were all sequenced from one sample in a study of tumor-infiltrating lymphocytes in primary liver carcinoma. Synthesis of TCR beta cDNA was carried out from about 0.55 ug total RNA with a constant-region primer. The TCR beta library was amplified through three nested multiplex PCR rounds in a modified ARM-PCR procedure. TRBV1-TRBV30 forward primers and a C-beta reverse primer were used in the first two PCR rounds, which each ran for 10 cycles. TCRdb redid the calling of the multiplex PCR reads with MiXCR, one entry per CDR3 protein. The sample lists fewer than 250,000 distinct CDR3 sequences, almost 65% occurring once. Germline DNA was also extracted, with blood RNA taken from unsorted whole blood. Sequencing used peripheral blood. These receptors all stem from a woman aged 55-70 years with primary liver carcinoma and hepatitis B virus infection.

Details on this clonotype: Relative to the germline gene, one junction end is altered; a read error may explain this. The chain is built from TRBV11-1 and TRBJ2-4, with 8 bases aligning to TRBD1. The CDR3 contains 13 residues. From germline, CDR1 is SGHAT and CDR2 FQDESV (reference sequence). CDR3 sequence (DNA): TGTGCCAGCAGTTCGAGGACAGGGAACAATCAGTATTTC. This codes for CASSSRTGNNQYF.

This clonotype was seen repeatedly, ten times or more. Here the CDR3 reads CASSQVRGQRSGYTF. Here the CDR3 DNA reads TGTGCCAGCAGCCAAGTCCGGGGACAGCGTTCCGGCTACACCTTC. The chain links TRBV4-2 to TRBJ1-2; 7 nucleotides line up with TRBD1. Germline V gene sequence: CDR1 LGHNA, CDR2 YNFKEQ. The CDR3 loop spans 15 amino acids. After removal of 1 base from V and 8 bases from J, the junction contained 10 bases not matched to a gene.

Of note for this clonotype: With a much larger clone just one base away, this may be a read error. V usage is TRBV29-1 and J usage is TRBJ1-1; perhaps TRBD1 as D (5 bases). Germline assignment: CDR1 SQVTM and CDR2 ANQGSEA. V was cut by 6 bases and J by 4 bases, with 15 bases left in between. The CDR3 has 13 amino acids. In nucleotides, the CDR3 is TGCAGCGTCCTTAAGGACACTACCACTGAAGCTTTCTTT. Translation: CSVLKDTTTEAFF.

Details on this clonotype: A read error may be the cause here, since a much bigger clone is one base away. The chain carries TRBV5-5 and TRBJ1-3; D is unclear. The CDR3 loop spans 14 amino acids. CDR1 SGHKS and CDR2 YYEKEE come from the germline V gene (reference sequence). V lost 3 bases to trimming and J lost 0 bases, with 7 bases between them. CDR3 protein: CASSYAFSGNTIYF. The CDR3 DNA is TGTGCCAGCAGCTATGCTTTCTCTGGAAACACCATATATTTT.